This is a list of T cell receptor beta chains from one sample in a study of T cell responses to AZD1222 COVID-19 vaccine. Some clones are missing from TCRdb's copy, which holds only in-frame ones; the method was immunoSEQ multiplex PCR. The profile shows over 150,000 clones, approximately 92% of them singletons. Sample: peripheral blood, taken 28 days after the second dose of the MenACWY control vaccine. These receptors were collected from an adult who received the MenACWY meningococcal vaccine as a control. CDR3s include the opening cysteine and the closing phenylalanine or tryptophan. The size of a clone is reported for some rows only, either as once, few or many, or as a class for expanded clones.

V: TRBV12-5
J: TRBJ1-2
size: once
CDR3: CASGKPRGQAQTNYGYTF

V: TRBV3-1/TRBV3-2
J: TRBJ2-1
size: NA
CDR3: CASSQGPNEQFF

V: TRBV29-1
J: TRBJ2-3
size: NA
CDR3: CSAGGGFPTDTQYF

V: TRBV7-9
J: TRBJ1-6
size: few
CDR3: CASSSPGQMNSPLHF

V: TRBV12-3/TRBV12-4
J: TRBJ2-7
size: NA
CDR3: CASSLRGNEQYF

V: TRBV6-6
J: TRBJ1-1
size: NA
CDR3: CASAPDGTAGAFF

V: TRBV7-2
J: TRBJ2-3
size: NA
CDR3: CASSSPAGTSGRIQYF

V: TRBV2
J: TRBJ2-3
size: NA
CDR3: CASSEALRGGPGDTQYF

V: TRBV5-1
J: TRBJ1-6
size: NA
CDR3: CASSLGYDRVSSPLHF

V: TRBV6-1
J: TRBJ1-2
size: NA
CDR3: CASSDTGRFHGYTF

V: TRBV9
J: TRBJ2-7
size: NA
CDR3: CASSAGGGGQGIYEQYF

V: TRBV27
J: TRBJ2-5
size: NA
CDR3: CASSLFPLTRRETQYF

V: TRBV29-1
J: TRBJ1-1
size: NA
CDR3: CSVSQGTEAFF

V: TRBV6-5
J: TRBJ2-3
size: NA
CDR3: CASSYSLVSSTDTQYF